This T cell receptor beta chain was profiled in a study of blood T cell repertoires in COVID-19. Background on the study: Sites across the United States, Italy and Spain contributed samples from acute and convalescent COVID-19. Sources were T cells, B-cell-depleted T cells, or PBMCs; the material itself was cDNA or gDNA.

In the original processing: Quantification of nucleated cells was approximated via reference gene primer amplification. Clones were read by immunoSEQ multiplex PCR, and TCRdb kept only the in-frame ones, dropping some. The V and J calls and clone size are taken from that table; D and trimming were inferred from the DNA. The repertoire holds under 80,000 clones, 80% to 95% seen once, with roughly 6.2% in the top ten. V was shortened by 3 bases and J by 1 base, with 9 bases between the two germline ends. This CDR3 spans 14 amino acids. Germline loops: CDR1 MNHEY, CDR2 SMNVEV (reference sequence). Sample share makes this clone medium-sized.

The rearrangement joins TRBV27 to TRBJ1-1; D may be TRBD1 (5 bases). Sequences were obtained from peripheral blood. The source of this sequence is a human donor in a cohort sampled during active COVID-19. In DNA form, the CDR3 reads TGTGCCAGCAGTTTTTTCGGGGGGAACACTGAAGCTTTCTTT. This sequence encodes CASSFFGGNTEAFF.